The TCR beta chain described here comes from a study of blood T cells in healthy people across ages. Notes on this clonotype: Its matching antigen is unknown.

Study-level results: Diversity was higher, and naive CD4+ cells more numerous, in long-lived donors than in aged donors.

Through a sample-barcoded 5' primer and a J-beta primer mix, a second PCR was run for roughly 7 to 11 cycles. TCRdb fed the 5' RACE reads into MiXCR, producing one record per CDR3 protein. Here the sample spans roughly 700,000 distinct CDR3 sequences, around 48% being singletons. This TCR was sampled from a woman aged 55-70 years in good health. The sequenced sample consisted of blood.

The CDR3 region is CAWSRGVQETQYF. CDR3 DNA: TGTGCCTGGAGTCGCGGAGTCCAAGAGACCCAGTACTTC. The chain joins TRBV30 to TRBJ2-5; no definite D call. The length of the CDR3 is 13 residues. V gave up 2 bases and J gave up 1 base, with 8 bases separating them. Germline values: CDR1 GTSNPN, CDR2 SVGIG (reference sequence).